The present T cell receptor (beta chain) was sequenced within a study of shared clonotypes between healthy human individuals. Assay: immunoSEQ multiplex PCR; the TCRdb copy retains only in-frame clones and omits some. The sample carries 550,000 to 750,000 clones, over 95% recorded once. In the naive CD8 group, cells lacked CD45RO and were positively selected for CCR7, so terminally differentiated effector memory CD45RA+ cells were left out. Looked up from germline, CDR1 is WNHNN and CDR2 is SYGVQD (reference sequence). This CDR3 region has 13 residues. The V gene lost 9 bases and the J gene lost 5 bases, with 14 bases spanning the gap.

J is TRBJ1-5 and V is TRBV10-1; no clear D. The clonotype comes from a woman in her twenties or thirties in good health. Input material: naive CD8+ T cells sorted from blood. This CDR3 reads CASLGRTHQPQHF. Written as DNA, the CDR3 is TGCGCCAGTTTGGGTCGGACTCATCAGCCCCAGCATTTT.